The text below deals with one TCR beta chain. The sample originates from a study of preoperative IRX-2 immunotherapy in early breast cancer. V was pared by 0 bases and J by 2 bases, with 19 bases between. Per germline, CDR1 LGHNA and CDR2 YSLEER. The CDR3 sequence is 18 residues long. The treatment was: preoperative locoregional IRX-2 cytokine immunotherapy. Method: immunoSEQ multiplex PCR; TCRdb's copy keeps in-frame clones and lacks some. The table shows more than 50,000 clones, with roughly 95% occurring only once. The genes are TRBV4-3 and TRBJ1-2; a possible D gene is TRBD1 (6 bases). The specimen was taken from a patient treated with IRX-2 immunotherapy. The TCR sequence derives from a human donor with breast cancer. The DNA for the CDR3 is TGCGCCAGCAGCCAAGACACCTTCATGGGGGCCCCCAACTATGGCTACACCTTC. Amino acids: CASSQDTFMGAPNYGYTF.